The present TCR beta chain was sequenced within a study of radiation and T cells in renal cell carcinoma. Broader study findings: Baseline intratumoral clonotype presence is unknown without pretreatment biopsies. In blood, top tumor clones expanded by 2 weeks, shrinking by 4.

Regarding time point: blood 4 weeks post-SBRT, at nephrectomy. Regarding treatment: 15 Gy SBRT to primary tumor, nephrectomy 4 weeks later. Nephrectomy followed 15 Gy stereotactic body radiation by 4 weeks. The tumor was a clear cell renal cell carcinoma. The repertoire was sequenced with immunoSEQ multiplex PCR; TCRdb's copy has only in-frame clones and lacks some. The repertoire holds 60,000 to 75,000 clones, 60% to 85% seen once, with about 6.4% in the top ten. About this clone itself: Its antigen is unidentified.

This receptor was identified in a man aged 60 to 75 with renal cell carcinoma. The specimen comprised blood, sampled from a patient whose treatment included radiotherapy and nephrectomy.

Written as DNA, the CDR3 is TGTGCCAGCAGCTTAATACAAACCGGGGAGCTGTTTTTT. Translated, it gives CASSLIQTGELFF. The rearrangement uses TRBV11-3 and TRBJ2-2, with no clear D. V was clipped by 2 bases and J by 5 bases, with 6 bases between them. Germline loops: CDR1 SGHNT, CDR2 YENEEA. The CDR3 has 13 residues.